This T cell receptor (beta chain) came from a study of preoperative IRX-2 immunotherapy in early breast cancer. Treatment specified: preoperative locoregional IRX-2 cytokine immunotherapy. Samples came from a phase Ib trial of preoperative locoregional IRX-2 cytokine immunotherapy. The CDR3 extends over 16 amino acids. V gave up 2 bases and J gave up 3 bases, with 17 bases separating them. Germline values: CDR1 KGHSH, CDR2 LQKENI. Sequenced by immunoSEQ multiplex PCR; TCRdb stores in-frame clones only, minus some. The sample includes around 60,000 clones, approximately 93% seen only once; the top ten take roughly 1.7%.

The clonotype was recovered from a human donor with breast cancer. The chain has TRBV18 and TRBJ2-7, with D possibly being TRBD2 (6 bases). This sample was obtained from a patient treated with IRX-2 immunotherapy. The CDR3 bases are TGTGCCAGCTCACCATGGGCCTCGAATAGCGGCTACGAGCAGTACTTC. This sequence encodes CASSPWASNSGYEQYF.